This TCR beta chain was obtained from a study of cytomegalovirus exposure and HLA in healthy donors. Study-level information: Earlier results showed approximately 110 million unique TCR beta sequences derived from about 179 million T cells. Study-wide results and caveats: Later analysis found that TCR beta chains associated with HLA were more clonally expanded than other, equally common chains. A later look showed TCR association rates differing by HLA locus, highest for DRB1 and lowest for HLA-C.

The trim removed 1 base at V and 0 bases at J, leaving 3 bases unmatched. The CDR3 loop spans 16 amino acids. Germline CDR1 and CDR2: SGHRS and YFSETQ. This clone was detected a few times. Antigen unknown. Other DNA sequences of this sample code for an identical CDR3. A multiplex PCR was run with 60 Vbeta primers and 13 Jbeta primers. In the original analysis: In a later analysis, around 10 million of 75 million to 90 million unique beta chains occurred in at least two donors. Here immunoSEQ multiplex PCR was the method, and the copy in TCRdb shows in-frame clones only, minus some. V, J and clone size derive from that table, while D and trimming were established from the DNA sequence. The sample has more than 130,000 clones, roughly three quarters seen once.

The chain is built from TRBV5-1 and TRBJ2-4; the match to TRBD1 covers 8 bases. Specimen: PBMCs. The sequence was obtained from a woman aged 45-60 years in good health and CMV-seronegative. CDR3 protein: CASSLTGGEAKNIQYF. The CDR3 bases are TGCGCCAGCAGCTTGACAGGGGGTGAAGCCAAAAACATTCAGTACTTC.